The present entry profiles one T cell receptor (beta chain) with its context. The target of this receptor is not known. No much larger clonotype is one base removed from it; base qualities were not supplied. CDR1 LNHDA and CDR2 SQIVND are derived from the germline V gene (reference sequence). V loses 6 bases of germline sequence and J loses 7 bases, and the interval between the two ends is 7 bases. Measured from the cysteine to the phenylalanine, the CDR3 is 12 residues long. This entry keeps only the CDR3 DNA: 36 bases, framed from base 1. This sample was included in a study of blood T cell repertoires in COVID-19 (dated by TCRdb to the early 2020s). About the investigation overall: The collaborator samples originated in the United States, Italy and Spain and spanned the acute and convalescent phases of COVID-19. The prospective study material was composed of cDNA or gDNA derived from T cells, B-cell-depleted T cells, or PBMCs. Subjects who had been exposed to COVID-19, were actively infected with it, or had recovered from it provided the deeply sampled blood TCRbeta repertoires that made up the dataset. The repertoires were released in a freely available public database intended as a resource for research on the immune response to SARS-CoV-2. Samples were obtained from the ongoing ImmuneRACE study (first 160 participants) and from 950 to 1,500 subjects provided by 6 global collaborators. A de-identified subject ID, COVID-19 status, age in years and sex were almost always included in the sample metadata. Where available, HLA class I and class II types were obtained from metadata supplied by the sample provider rather than from assay-based typing. What the work shows at the level of the full study, not this receptor alone: How much clinical and demographic metadata was included differed by source and by participant, and the metadata was provided uncurated.

The immunoSEQ Assay, a bias-controlled multiplex PCR, was used to amplify TCRbeta CDR3 regions from genomic DNA. On the study's bioinformatics: The number of nucleated cells in each sample was estimated from the amplification of reference gene primers within the assay. To quantify the absolute abundance of each unique TCRbeta CDR3 rearrangement, sequence reads were collapsed and filtered. For each sample, productive Simpson clonality was calculated by taking the square root of Simpson's diversity index across productive rearrangements. Sourced from immuneACCESS, this table was stored by TCRdb with only in-frame sequences that have V and J called. A share of the clones is absent; for the studies checked, an unresolved V gene accounts for under half, and the remainder has no known explanation. The V and J calls and clone size are taken from that table; D and trimming were inferred from the DNA. A total of fewer than 200,000 clones appear in this sample, almost 85% of them only once. Clones ranked in the top ten supply around 7.6% of the sample.

Another Seattle source contributed samples from volunteer blood donors who had recovered from COVID-19. Whole blood was collected in K2EDTA tubes by collaborating institutions according to the institutions' own protocols. For TCRbeta analysis, collaborators shipped samples in one of three forms: frozen whole blood, isolated PBMCs, or DNA extracted from either of those sample types. This clonotype was obtained from a man aged 35 to 55 who had recovered from COVID-19. Sample: peripheral blood. The receptor chain draws on TRBV19 and TRBJ1-6; there is no confident call for the D gene. CDR3 protein: CASSMRNSPLHF. The DNA reads as follows: TGTGCCAGTAGCATGAGGAATTCACCCCTCCACTTT.